This T cell receptor (beta chain) was sequenced for a study of cytomegalovirus exposure and HLA in healthy donors. Study results and caveats: The study had only CMV serostatus as immune exposure information.

Both 60 Vbeta primers and 13 Jbeta primers went into the PCR. Method: immunoSEQ multiplex PCR; TCRdb's copy keeps in-frame clones and lacks some. The sample contains 110,000 to 150,000 clones, roughly four fifths of which appear only once. A remark on this clone: As yet, its antigen is unknown.

The V segment lost 3 bases and the J segment 5 bases; nucleotides outside the gene matches: 8. The CDR3 runs to 15 residues. CDR1 and CDR2 (germline): SGHDT, YYEEEE. This clonotype was sampled from a man younger than 35 in good health and CMV-seropositive. The sequencing sample was made of PBMCs. This chain joins TRBV5-6 and TRBJ2-1; 7 positions agree with TRBD2. CDR3 DNA sequence: TGTGCCAGCAGCTCCCCTCGACTAGCCCACAATGAGCAGTTCTTC. Residues: CASSSPRLAHNEQFF.